This TCR beta chain derives from a study of OX40 agonist ivuxolimab in advanced cancers. Method: immunoSEQ multiplex PCR; TCRdb's copy keeps in-frame clones and lacks some. The repertoire holds 60,000 to 75,000 clones, around 83% seen once, with around 3.7% in the top ten. The sequencing here drew on CD4+ or CD8+ T cells sorted from blood, taken in a trial of the OX40 agonist ivuxolimab. The source of this sequence is an adult with an advanced solid tumor such as melanoma, head and neck, liver or kidney cancer.

This chain's CDR3 is CASSVQGKSNQPQHF. The CDR3 coding sequence is TGTGCCAGCAGCGTACAGGGTAAAAGCAATCAGCCCCAGCATTTT. This sequence joins TRBV9 and TRBJ1-5; possible D gene TRBD1, 5 bases. V was trimmed by 1 base and J by 1 base, leaving 9 bases between them. CDR3 length equals 15 residues. CDR1 and CDR2 from the germline V gene are SGDLS and YYNGEE.